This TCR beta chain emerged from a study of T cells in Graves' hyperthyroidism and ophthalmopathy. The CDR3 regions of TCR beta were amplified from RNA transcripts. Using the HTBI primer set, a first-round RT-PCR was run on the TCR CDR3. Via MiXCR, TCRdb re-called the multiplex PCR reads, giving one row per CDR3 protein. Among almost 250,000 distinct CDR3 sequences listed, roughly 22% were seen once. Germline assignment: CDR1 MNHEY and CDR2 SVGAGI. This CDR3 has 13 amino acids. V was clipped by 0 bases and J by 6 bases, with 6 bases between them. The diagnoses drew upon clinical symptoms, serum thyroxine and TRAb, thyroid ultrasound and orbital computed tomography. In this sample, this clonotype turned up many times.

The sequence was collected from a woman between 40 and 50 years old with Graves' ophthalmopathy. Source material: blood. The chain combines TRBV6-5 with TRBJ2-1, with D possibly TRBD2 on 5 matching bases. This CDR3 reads CASSYSRGNEQFF. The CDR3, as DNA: TGTGCCAGCAGTTACTCTCGGGGCAATGAGCAGTTCTTC.